The 7 T cell receptor beta chains in this list originate from one sample, sequenced in a study of pediatric ulcerative colitis. Sequencing used immunoSEQ multiplex PCR; TCRdb keeps in-frame clones, though not all of them. The table shows roughly 64,000 clones, with about nine tenths occurring only once. The sample comprised blood. The source is a boy between 10 and 17 years old with severe ulcerative colitis.

This chain joins TRBV19 and TRBJ2-6; D gene uncertain. This CDR3 has 16 amino acids. CDR1 is LNHDA and CDR2 is SQIVND in the germline V gene (reference sequence). V lost 3 bases, J lost 0 bases, and 9 bases lay in between. CDR3 loop: CASSIPTVSGANVLTF. The CDR3 DNA follows: TGTGCCAGTAGTATCCCCACAGTCTCTGGGGCCAACGTCCTGACTTTC.

This chain uses TRBV19 with TRBJ1-2, with D perhaps matching TRBD1 (6 bases). Trimming stripped 5 bases from V and 4 bases from J, with 14 bases between. The CDR3 runs 14 residues. The germline CDR1 and CDR2 sequences are LNHDA and SQIVND (reference sequence). The DNA of the CDR3 is TGTGCCAGTAGTTCACAGGGATCGGGCTATGGCTACACCTTC. Its translation is CASSSQGSGYGYTF.

In its sample, this clone was seen a few times. The V gene is TRBV6-6, the J gene TRBJ2-7; the match to TRBD2 covers 11 bases. The CDR3 contains 14 residues. V shed 5 bases, J shed 3 bases, and the junction held 3 bases outside the gene matches. CDR1 and CDR2 from the germline V gene are MNHNY and SVGAGI (reference sequence). CDR3 amino acids: CASSPLAGDYEQYF. For the CDR3, the DNA is TGTGCCAGCAGTCCACTAGCGGGAGACTACGAGCAGTACTTC.

This chain connects TRBV12-5 to TRBJ2-3; D is perhaps TRBD2 (5 bases). Trimming took off 6 bases at V and 0 bases at J, with 10 bases between the two ends. This CDR3 region has 14 residues. The germline CDR1 and CDR2 sequences are LGHNT and FRNRAP. The CDR3 DNA reads TGTGCTAGTGGCCCCGGCGGGAGCACAGATACGCAGTATTTT. As protein: CASGPGGSTDTQYF.

The V gene is TRBV2, the J gene TRBJ1-4; a possible D gene is TRBD1 (5 bases). Germline CDR1 is SNHLY and CDR2 is FYNNEI. The V end lost 5 bases, the J end lost 8 bases, and 21 bases lay between the germline ends. The CDR3 length is 16 residues. The CDR3 protein is CASSPIRTSGREKLFF. Here the CDR3 DNA reads TGTGCCAGCAGTCCAATAAGGACATCTGGGCGCGAAAAACTGTTTTTT.

This clone showed up just once. This chain joins TRBV29-1 and TRBJ1-1; no definite D call. V was clipped by 2 bases and J by 1 base, with 8 bases between them. The CDR3 spans 13 residues. Germline CDR1 SQVTM, CDR2 ANQGSEA. The CDR3 coding sequence is TGCAGCGTTGAACCTACAGAGAACACTGAAGCTTTCTTT. It is translated as CSVEPTENTEAFF.

Here the CDR3 reads CASSPEAGVGYTF. CDR3 bases: TGTGCCAGCTCACCAGAGGCAGGGGTTGGCTACACCTTC. The chain links TRBV18 to TRBJ1-2, with D perhaps matching TRBD1 (6 bases). The V end lost 2 bases, the J end lost 7 bases, and 11 bases lay between the germline ends. The germline CDR1 and CDR2 sequences are KGHSH and LQKENI. This CDR3 contains 13 residues.